The sequence of this T cell receptor (beta chain) was determined in a study of T cell responses to AZD1222 COVID-19 vaccine. Per the germline V gene, CDR1 is LNHDA and CDR2 is SQIVND (reference sequence). The CDR3 runs to 17 residues. V was pared by 2 bases and J by 4 bases, with 17 bases between. Study outcomes and limitations: It was only 6 or 7 AZD1222 recipients who were seropositive at baseline.

TCRdb's table, derived via immunoSEQ multiplex PCR, lists solely in-frame clones and lacks some. The sample carries about 160,000 clones, about 91% recorded once. On this clone: Its antigen is not known.

The source material was peripheral blood, sampled 28 days after the second AZD1222 dose. The chain recombines TRBV19 with TRBJ2-2; possibly TRBD1 for D (7 bases). The source of this sequence is an adult who received the AZD1222 COVID-19 vaccine. CDR3 nucleotides: TGTGCCAGTAGTATAATAGGAGGGGGCGGTAGCACCGGGGAGCTGTTTTTT. It codes for CASSIIGGGGSTGELFF.